This passage covers 30 T cell receptor beta chains from one sample sequenced in a study of blood T cell repertoires in COVID-19. This table comes from immunoSEQ multiplex PCR, and its TCRdb copy is limited to in-frame clones, with some not included. The sample carries about 240,000 clones, approximately 83% recorded once. Sequencing used peripheral blood. These TCRs come from a woman of 80 years or more with acute or convalescent COVID-19.

The chain links TRBV2 to TRBJ1-5, with TRBD1 matching 11 bases. The CDR3 runs 14 residues. Germline CDR1 and CDR2: SNHLY and FYNNEI. Trimming cost V 8 bases and J 1 base; bases outside gene matches: 1. The CDR3 DNA reads TGTGCCAGCGGACAGGGGGCAAGCAATCAGCCCCAGCATTTT. Translated: CASGQGASNQPQHF.

This chain links TRBV30 with TRBJ2-3; 9 positions agree with TRBD2. J was trimmed by 2 bases and V by 4 bases; bases with no gene match: 7. Germline V gene data show CDR1 as GTSNPN and CDR2 as SVGIG (reference sequence). CDR3 length: 15 amino acids. CDR3 region: CAWTLAGAPTDTQYF. CDR3 nucleotides: TGTGCCTGGACCTTAGCGGGGGCTCCCACAGATACGCAGTATTTT.

J is TRBJ1-5 and V is TRBV5-6, with 8 bases that match TRBD1. CDR1 is SGHDT, CDR2 YYEEEE, per germline. With 4 bases clipped from V and 5 bases from J, the junction kept 14 bases outside the gene matches. This CDR3 spans 17 amino acids. CDR3 nucleotides: TGTGCCAGCAGCACGTCTCTGTCCGGACAGGGATATCAGCCCCAGCATTTT. Translated, it gives CASSTSLSGQGYQPQHF.

The chain combines TRBV2 with TRBJ2-2, with D unresolved. The CDR3 is 14 amino acids. Germline values: CDR1 SNHLY, CDR2 FYNNEI. Trimming stripped 7 bases from V and 1 base from J, with 10 bases between. The CDR3 loop reads CASILERNTGELFF. The CDR3 DNA sequence: TGTGCCAGCATACTCGAGAGGAACACCGGGGAGCTGTTTTTT. Variable domain in full (rest from reference TRBV2 and TRBJ2-2): EPEVTQTPSHQVTQMGQEVILRCVPISNHLYFYWYRQILGQKVEFLVSFYNNEISEKSEIFDDQFSVERPDGSNFTLKIRSTKLEDSAMYFCASILERNTGELFFGEGSRLTVL.

This clone was detected only a few times. The V gene is TRBV19, the J gene TRBJ1-5; TRBD1 aligns across 10 bases. Looked up from germline, CDR1 is LNHDA and CDR2 is SQIVND (reference sequence). J was trimmed by 7 bases and V by 6 bases; bases with no gene match: 9. This CDR3 spans 15 amino acids. The CDR3 sequence is CASRGTGVVGQPQHF. CDR3 sequence (DNA): TGTGCCAGTAGGGGGACAGGGGTCGTCGGCCAGCCCCAGCATTTT.

The V gene is TRBV2, the J gene TRBJ2-3; the D gene is possibly TRBD2 (6 bases). V was cut by 0 bases and J by 3 bases, with 25 bases left in between. Germline CDR1 is SNHLY and CDR2 is FYNNEI. This CDR3 comprises 20 residues. DNA for the CDR3: TGTGCCAGCAGTGAAGCGCTTCTGGGACTTAAAATCCCCGGTACAGATACGCAGTATTTT. Translated, it gives CASSEALLGLKIPGTDTQYF. Full variable domain (rest looked up from reference TRBV2 and TRBJ2-3): EPEVTQTPSHQVTQMGQEVILRCVPISNHLYFYWYRQILGQKVEFLVSFYNNEISEKSEIFDDQFSVERPDGSNFTLKIRSTKLEDSAMYFCASSEALLGLKIPGTDTQYFGPGTRLTVL.

In this sample, this clone turned up a few times. The rearrangement links TRBV5-5 to TRBJ1-6, with D tentatively TRBD1 (6 bases). V gave up 0 bases and J gave up 5 bases, with 12 bases separating them. CDR1 is SGHKS, CDR2 YYEKEE, per germline (reference sequence). The CDR3 runs 16 residues. The CDR3, as DNA: TGTGCCAGCAGCTTGGGAGTGACAGGTGATAATTCACCCCTCCACTTT. Its translation: CASSLGVTGDNSPLHF.

This clone was seen once. CDR3 residues: CASSSYTGPYEQYF. CDR3 coding DNA: TGTGCCAGCAGCTCGTATACAGGCCCCTACGAGCAGTACTTC. This rearrangement joins TRBV11-1 to TRBJ2-7; D possibly corresponds to TRBD1 (5 bases). There are 14 residues in the CDR3. V was pared by 4 bases and J by 2 bases, with 12 bases between. The germline gives CDR1 SGHAT, CDR2 FQDESV (reference sequence).

This chain joins TRBV27 and TRBJ1-4; TRBD1 might be the D (6 bases). Germline lookup yields CDR1 MNHEY and CDR2 SMNVEV (reference sequence). The CDR3 loop spans 14 amino acids. V was shortened by 2 bases and J by 8 bases, with 12 bases between the two germline ends. The CDR3 region has the DNA TGTGCCAGCAGTTTAAGGACAAGGGGGGAAAAACTGTTTTTT. It specifies CASSLRTRGEKLFF. Full variable domain (missing parts from reference TRBV27 and TRBJ1-4): EAQVTQNPRYLITVTGKKLTVTCSQNMNHEYMSWYRQDPGLGLRQIYYSMNVEVTDKGDVPEGYKVSRKEKRNFPLILESPSPNQTSLYFCASSLRTRGEKLFFGSGTQLSVL.

The chain couples TRBV7-2 to TRBJ1-1, with D perhaps TRBD1 (6 bases). This CDR3 contains 15 residues. Germline CDR1 and CDR2: SGHTA and FQGNSA. Trimming took off 3 bases at V and 1 base at J, with 12 bases between the two ends. The CDR3 spells CASSLGGRANTEAFF. Here the CDR3 DNA reads TGTGCCAGCAGCTTGGGGGGGCGGGCGAACACTGAAGCTTTCTTT.

There are a few counts of this clone. The V gene is TRBV29-1, the J gene TRBJ1-1; D possibly corresponds to TRBD1 (6 bases). The germline V gene has CDR1 SQVTM and CDR2 ANQGSEA. There are 10 residues in the CDR3. Deletions cut 4 bases from V and 8 bases from J, with 8 bases between. The CDR3 DNA follows: TGCAGCGTTGCACAGGGAGAAGCTTTCTTT. As protein: CSVAQGEAFF.

The chain is built from TRBV19 and TRBJ2-7; 10 bases are shared with TRBD1. The trim removed 8 bases at V and 2 bases at J, leaving 3 bases unmatched. CDR3 length equals 13 residues. In germline, CDR1 is LNHDA, CDR2 SQIVND (reference sequence). The CDR3 nucleotides are TGTGCCAGTGGACAGGGGGTTCCCTACGAGCAGTACTTC. Protein: CASGQGVPYEQYF.

This clone turned up a few times. The chain links TRBV6-6 to TRBJ2-2, with D hard to call. Germline-derived CDR1 and CDR2 are MNHNY and SVGAGI (reference sequence). Trimming cost V 2 bases and J 6 bases, with 7 bases left between them. This CDR3 comprises 13 residues. In nucleotides, the CDR3 is TGTGCCAGCAGTTACAATGTCGCCGGGGAGCTGTTTTTT. Amino acids: CASSYNVAGELFF.

The chain has TRBV18 and TRBJ1-2; TRBD1 matches 10 bases. Germline V CDR1 and CDR2: KGHSH, LQKENI. This CDR3 has 16 residues. V trimming: 3 bases; J trimming: 7 bases; junction bases outside the gene matches: 11. In DNA form, the CDR3 reads TGTGCCAGCTCACCCAACCCGGGACAGGGGTCGGTTGGCTACACCTTC. It translates to CASSPNPGQGSVGYTF.

This chain uses TRBV7-3 with TRBJ2-7, with D maybe TRBD1 (5 bases). Germline CDR1 and CDR2: SGHTA and FQGTGA. Trimming shortened V by 5 bases and J by 9 bases, and 23 bases separated the two germline ends. This CDR3 comprises 15 residues. This chain's CDR3 is CASSPDSTAVRVQYF. CDR3 sequence (DNA): TGTGCCAGCAGCCCCGACAGCACGGCTGTCCGAGTGCAGTACTTC.

V is TRBV10-1 and J is TRBJ2-7; D ambiguous. Germline lookup yields CDR1 WNHNN and CDR2 SYGVQD (reference sequence). The CDR3 length is 12 residues. The ends were cut back, 6 bases at V and 3 bases at J, with 9 bases in the middle. CDR3 DNA: TGCGCCAGCAGGGGCCCCAACTACGAGCAGTACTTC. Translation: CASRGPNYEQYF.

The CDR3 reads CASRGGLGNSPLHF. Here the CDR3 DNA reads TGTGCCAGCCGCGGGGGACTCGGTAATTCACCCCTCCACTTT. The chain recombines TRBV2 with TRBJ1-6; D perhaps matches TRBD1 (5 bases). The CDR3 extends over 14 amino acids. The germline V and J ends were trimmed by 8 bases and 6 bases, with 14 bases remaining between them. Germline V gene data show CDR1 as SNHLY and CDR2 as FYNNEI.

V usage is TRBV29-1 and J usage is TRBJ2-7; D not certain. This CDR3 has 12 residues. Germline CDR1 and CDR2: SQVTM and ANQGSEA. V lost 4 bases, J lost 3 bases, and 10 bases lay in between. CDR3 nucleotide sequence: TGCAGCGTTGGACACTCCCTCTACGAGCAGTACTTC. Its protein product is CSVGHSLYEQYF.

The chain is built from TRBV5-1 and TRBJ2-7; 9 positions match TRBD2. Germline assignment: CDR1 SGHRS and CDR2 YFSETQ. J was trimmed by 0 bases and V by 1 base; bases with no gene match: 2. This CDR3 contains 15 residues. In DNA, the CDR3 is TGCGCCAGCAGCTTGACTAGCGGGCCCTCCTACGAGCAGTACTTC. Translating it yields CASSLTSGPSYEQYF.

This sequence joins TRBV6-1 and TRBJ2-6; TRBD1 matches at 12 bases. The trim removed 4 bases at V and 2 bases at J, leaving 9 bases unmatched. The CDR3 is 19 amino acids. The germline V gene has CDR1 MNHNS and CDR2 SASEGT. DNA for the CDR3: TGTGCCAGCAGTGCCGTCGGCGGGACAGGGGGCGCTGGGGCCAACGTCCTGACTTTC. Translated: CASSAVGGTGGAGANVLTF.

The chain joins TRBV5-1 to TRBJ1-3, with 8 bases matching TRBD1. The CDR3 is 15 amino acids. The germline V gene encodes CDR1 SGHRS and CDR2 YFSETQ. After removal of 4 bases from V and 4 bases from J, the junction contained 7 bases not matched to a gene. This CDR3 is CASSLGQGVGNTIYF. The CDR3 DNA sequence: TGCGCCAGCAGCCTAGGACAGGGCGTAGGAAACACCATATATTTT.

The rearrangement links TRBV11-3 to TRBJ1-1, with 7 bases identical to TRBD1. Trimming at V came to 6 bases and at J to 1 base, leaving 8 bases not matched to a gene. The CDR3 extends over 15 amino acids. Germline CDR1 and CDR2: SGHNT and YENEEA. CDR3 DNA: TGTGCCAGCAGTCCAGCCGGGACAGAGAACACTGAAGCTTTCTTT. It codes for CASSPAGTENTEAFF.

This chain joins TRBV19 and TRBJ2-1, with 8 bases that match TRBD2. Germline CDR1 reads LNHDA; CDR2 reads SQIVND (reference sequence). This CDR3 is 16 amino acids long. V shed 2 bases and J 3 bases; nucleotides not matched to a gene: 6. CDR3: CASSIRVGTSYNEQFF. CDR3 nucleotides: TGTGCCAGTAGTATAAGAGTTGGGACTAGCTACAATGAGCAGTTCTTC.

The chain combines TRBV7-9 with TRBJ2-5, with 8 bases that match TRBD2. This CDR3 is 15 amino acids long. Trimming removed 2 bases from V and 5 bases from J; junction bases left unmatched: 7. CDR1 and CDR2 from the germline V gene are SEHNR and FQNEAQ (reference sequence). The CDR3 bases are TGTGCCAGCAGCTTACCACTTACTAGCGGCGAGACCCAGTACTTC. Translated: CASSLPLTSGETQYF.

The chain has TRBV5-1 and TRBJ1-4, with D hard to call. Germline values: CDR1 SGHRS, CDR2 YFSETQ. This CDR3 comprises 14 residues. The V gene lost 5 bases and the J gene lost 2 bases, with 10 bases spanning the gap. CDR3 bases: TGCGCCAGCAGTTTCGACACGACTAATGAAAAACTGTTTTTT. Translating gives CASSFDTTNEKLFF.

The chain is built from TRBV19 and TRBJ1-2; TRBD1 agrees at 12 bases. Germline V lookup: CDR1 LNHDA, CDR2 SQIVND (reference sequence). The trim removed 6 bases at V and 6 bases at J, leaving 8 bases unmatched. The CDR3 loop spans 15 amino acids. The CDR3 bases are TGTGCCAGTAGCCTCACCGGGACAGGGGGCGATGGCTACACCTTC. Amino acids: CASSLTGTGGDGYTF. The variable domain in full, completed from reference TRBV19 and TRBJ1-2, reads DGGITQSPKYLFRKEGQNVTLSCEQNLNHDAMYWYRQDPGQGLRLIYYSQIVNDFQKGDIAEGYSVSREKKESFPLTVTSAQKNPTAFYLCASSLTGTGGDGYTFGSGTRLTVV.

A remark on this clone: Other DNA sequences from this sample encode an identical CDR3 as well. The chain is built from TRBV18 and TRBJ1-1; no definite D call. The germline V and J ends were trimmed by 0 bases and 0 bases, with 8 bases remaining between them. Germline CDR1 is KGHSH and CDR2 is LQKENI. The CDR3 runs 15 residues. The CDR3 nucleotides read TGTGCCAGCTCACCACCCCCGGGTATGAACACTGAAGCTTTCTTT. It is translated as CASSPPPGMNTEAFF.

The V and J genes are TRBV2 and TRBJ2-7; D might be TRBD2 (6 bases). This CDR3 has 14 amino acids. Germline values: CDR1 SNHLY, CDR2 FYNNEI. V shed 6 bases and J shed 5 bases, with 17 bases lying between them. The CDR3 sequence: CASSIMQGGDEQYF. CDR3 nucleotide sequence: TGTGCCAGCAGCATAATGCAGGGAGGCGACGAGCAGTACTTC.

J is TRBJ2-5 and V is TRBV5-4; 11 nucleotides line up with TRBD2. The J segment lost 5 bases and the V segment lost 3 bases, leaving 12 bases of the junction unmatched. The germline CDR1 and CDR2 sequences are SGHNT and YYREEE (reference sequence). The CDR3 is made up of 17 amino acids. The CDR3 loop is CASSSGTSGFQAETQYF. DNA of the CDR3: TGTGCCAGCAGCTCGGGGACTAGCGGCTTCCAGGCGGAGACCCAGTACTTC.

This sequence joins TRBV5-4 and TRBJ1-2; D not certain. The CDR3 has 13 amino acids. With 7 bases removed from V and 4 bases from J, the gap between germline ends came to 14 bases. Germline CDR1 is SGHNT and CDR2 is YYREEE (reference sequence). As DNA, the CDR3 is TGTGCCAGCGGGCTGAAGGATCCCTATGGCTACACCTTC. Protein product: CASGLKDPYGYTF.